This T cell receptor beta chain comes out of a study of Graves' ophthalmopathy and Graves' hyperthyroidism. Looking at the study overall: Where ophthalmopathy was absent within 18 months of follow-up, hyperthyroidism was stable.

This clonotype was seen more than once but under ten times. The CDR3 runs to 17 residues. The germline gives CDR1 LGHNA, CDR2 YNFKEQ. V lost 1 base to trimming and J lost 5 bases; unmatched junction nucleotides: 12. Aged 18 to 65, the patients with hyperthyroidism had under 2 months' duration and were newly diagnosed. No donor had other autoimmune disease, uncontrolled infection, pregnancy or lactation. Orbital computed tomography, thyroid ultrasound, TRAb, serum thyroxine and clinical symptoms formed the basis of diagnosis. Beta-chain TCR CDR3 regions were amplified from RNA transcripts. An opening RT-PCR round employed HTBI primers and preceded a second-round multiplex PCR. MiXCR was run by TCRdb on the multiplex PCR reads, yielding one entry per CDR3 protein. Here the sample spans 580,000 or so distinct CDR3 sequences, less than 45% being singletons.

The receptor's source is an adult man with Graves' hyperthyroidism. The material sequenced was peripheral blood or thyroid tissue (not recorded which). V and J are TRBV4-2 and TRBJ2-7; 9 nucleotides match TRBD1. CDR3 bases: TGTGCCAGCAGCCAAGGGGTTACGGACAGGGGTCCACACGAGCAGTACTTC. Amino acids: CASSQGVTDRGPHEQYF.